Sequencing of this T cell receptor beta chain was carried out in a study of shared clonotypes between healthy human individuals. V dropped 9 bases and J dropped 1 base, with 15 bases sitting between them. The CDR3 loop spans 14 amino acids. The germline CDR1 and CDR2 sequences are MDHEN and SYDVKM. The assay was immunoSEQ multiplex PCR, and TCRdb's table has in-frame clones only and misses some. Of nearly 750,000 clones listed, 72% are singletons. V and J are TRBV28 and TRBJ1-2, with a possible D match to TRBD1 (5 bases). The source of this sequence is a woman in her twenties or thirties in good health. Sequencing was done on a sample of memory CD4+ T cells sorted from blood. Sample subset: CD45RA-negative fraction. The CDR3 sequence is CASTPKGINYGYTF. The CDR3 coding sequence is TGTGCCAGTACCCCCAAGGGGATTAACTATGGCTACACCTTC.